The 32 T cell receptor beta chains reported below all come from one sample, sequenced in a study of OX40 agonist ivuxolimab in advanced cancers. Sequencing was performed with immunoSEQ multiplex PCR; in TCRdb, only in-frame clones are kept and a portion is missing. The sample shows about 62,000 clones, 75% to 90% of them seen only once. This sample comprised CD4+ or CD8+ T cells sorted from blood, obtained in a trial of the OX40 agonist ivuxolimab. These receptors all come from an adult with an advanced solid tumor such as melanoma, head and neck, liver or kidney cancer.

The CDR3 nucleotides are TGTGCCAGCGACAGTCGTCGCAATCAGCCCCAGCATTTT. It specifies CASDSRRNQPQHF. The rearrangement links TRBV2 to TRBJ1-5; TRBD1 might be the D (5 bases). The CDR3 covers 13 residues. The germline V gene has CDR1 SNHLY and CDR2 FYNNEI. V dropped 8 bases and J dropped 2 bases, with 10 bases sitting between them.

The chain couples TRBV29-1 to TRBJ1-2; 7 bases map to TRBD1. This CDR3 region has 12 residues. V lost 4 bases, J lost 3 bases, and 2 bases stayed unmatched. CDR1 is SQVTM, CDR2 ANQGSEA, per germline. For the CDR3, the DNA is TGCAGCGTTGGACAGGGTGACTATGGCTACACCTTC. Protein sequence: CSVGQGDYGYTF.

The rearrangement joins TRBV12-5 to TRBJ2-2, with unresolved D. CDR1 is LGHNT, CDR2 FRNRAP, per germline. The CDR3 spans 12 residues. Between the trimmed V and J ends, which lost 6 bases and 7 bases, there was a span of 9 bases. The CDR3 DNA sequence: TGTGCTAGTGGCCTGCCCGGCGGGGAGCTGTTTTTT. This codes for CASGLPGGELFF.

The chain is built from TRBV2 and TRBJ2-1; 8 bases line up with TRBD2. Per the germline V gene, CDR1 is SNHLY and CDR2 is FYNNEI. The CDR3 has 18 amino acids. As DNA, the CDR3 is TGTGCACCTCCGAGACCCAAAGAGGGGACTAGTCACTACAATGAGCAGTTCTTC. Protein sequence: CAPPRPKEGTSHYNEQFF.

The V call is TRBV28, the J call TRBJ2-1; TRBD1 or TRBD2 may be the D gene (6 bases each). V dropped 3 bases and J dropped 0 bases, with 12 bases sitting between them. The germline V gene encodes CDR1 MDHEN and CDR2 SYDVKM. The CDR3 is made up of 16 amino acids. The CDR3 region has the DNA TGTGCCAGCAGTTTGGGGGGCATTAGCTCCTACAATGAGCAGTTCTTC. Its protein product is CASSLGGISSYNEQFF.

V is TRBV18 and J is TRBJ1-2, with D perhaps TRBD1 (5 bases). CDR3 size: 15 residues. Germline V lookup: CDR1 KGHSH, CDR2 LQKENI. V was shortened by 4 bases and J by 5 bases, with 17 bases between the two germline ends. For the CDR3, the DNA is TGTGCCAGCTCACTTCGCCGGGACCGGTTTTATGGCTACACCTTC. Amino acid sequence: CASSLRRDRFYGYTF.

The rearrangement links TRBV10-1 to TRBJ2-3, with 12 nucleotides matching TRBD2. The CDR3 sequence is 16 residues long. Germline-derived CDR1 and CDR2 are WNHNN and SYGVQD (reference sequence). The V gene end was trimmed by 3 bases and the J gene end by 2 bases; junction bases not matched to a gene: 3. CDR3 sequence reads: CASSDWTSGVTDTQYF. In DNA, the CDR3 is TGCGCCAGCAGTGATTGGACTAGCGGGGTCACAGATACGCAGTATTTT.

The chain employs TRBV5-5 and TRBJ2-6, with D tentatively TRBD1 or TRBD2 (5 bases each). CDR1 SGHKS and CDR2 YYEKEE come from the germline V gene (reference sequence). The CDR3 runs to 16 residues. V lost 3 bases to trimming and J lost 0 bases, with 10 bases between them. CDR3 nucleotides: TGTGCCAGCAGCTCCGAGGGGATCTCTGGGGCCAACGTCCTGACTTTC. As protein: CASSSEGISGANVLTF.

This rearrangement joins TRBV27 to TRBJ2-5; no clear D gene. V lost 5 bases, J lost 4 bases, and 14 bases lay in between. The CDR3 sequence is 14 residues long. Germline V gene sequence: CDR1 MNHEY, CDR2 SMNVEV (reference sequence). CDR3 residues: CASSPRVRRETQYF. The CDR3 nucleotides are TGTGCCAGCAGTCCTCGGGTGAGGAGAGAGACCCAGTACTTC.

This clone was counted between two and nine times. The J gene is TRBJ2-5, the V gene TRBV29-1; 9 bases are a match to TRBD1. The V segment lost 4 bases and the J segment 3 bases; nucleotides outside the gene matches: 0. From germline, CDR1 is SQVTM and CDR2 ANQGSEA. CDR3 length: 12 amino acids. DNA for the CDR3: TGCAGCGTTGGGGACAGGGAAGAGACCCAGTACTTC. Its translation is CSVGDREETQYF.

The rearrangement joins TRBV7-9 to TRBJ2-1; D may be TRBD1 (5 bases). V lost 1 base to trimming and J lost 5 bases, with 9 bases between them. The length of the CDR3 is 14 residues. Germline CDR1 reads SEHNR; CDR2 reads FQNEAQ (reference sequence). Written as DNA, the CDR3 is TGTGCCAGCAGCTTAGTGCGACAGAACAATGAGCAGTTCTTC. This sequence encodes CASSLVRQNNEQFF.

The chain links TRBV6-1 to TRBJ2-7, with 10 bases lining up with TRBD1. This CDR3 has 15 amino acids. V trimming: 2 bases; J trimming: 3 bases; junction bases outside the gene matches: 4. Germline V gives CDR1 MNHNS, CDR2 SASEGT. In DNA form, the CDR3 reads TGTGCCAGCAGTGAAACCCGGACAGGGGGCTACGAGCAGTACTTC. Protein sequence: CASSETRTGGYEQYF.

The rearrangement links TRBV7-9 to TRBJ2-1; the match to TRBD2 covers 8 bases. The J segment lost 2 bases and the V segment lost 2 bases, leaving 2 bases of the junction unmatched. Germline CDR1 is SEHNR and CDR2 is FQNEAQ (reference sequence). The CDR3 has 15 amino acids. The CDR3 DNA follows: TGTGCCAGCAGCTTAACACTAGCGGCCTACAATGAGCAGTTCTTC. Encoded protein: CASSLTLAAYNEQFF.

This clone was counted a few times. This sequence joins TRBV5-1 and TRBJ2-1, with TRBD2 matching 13 bases. The CDR3 extends over 16 amino acids. V gave up 6 bases and J gave up 6 bases; unmatched junction bases: 9. Germline CDR1 SGHRS, CDR2 YFSETQ. CDR3 sequence: CASKLAGGGLGNEQFF. Here the CDR3 DNA reads TGCGCCAGCAAACTAGCGGGAGGGGGCCTCGGCAATGAGCAGTTCTTC.

CDR3 sequence reads: CASTRGPGELFF. For the CDR3, the DNA is TGTGCCAGCACACGGGGTCCCGGGGAGCTGTTTTTT. The rearrangement uses TRBV6-5 and TRBJ2-2, with TRBD2 as a possible D gene (5 bases). Looked up from germline, CDR1 is MNHEY and CDR2 is SVGAGI. The CDR3 is 12 amino acids. V gave up 7 bases and J gave up 6 bases, with 9 bases separating them.

This chain joins TRBV19 and TRBJ2-7; the match to TRBD2 covers 11 bases. Germline CDR1 is LNHDA and CDR2 is SQIVND (reference sequence). The CDR3 runs to 14 residues. V lost 6 bases, J lost 6 bases, and 7 bases stayed unmatched. In nucleotides, the CDR3 is TGTGCCAGTAGGACAACTAGCGGGAGAGGCGAGCAGTACTTC. Translation gives CASRTTSGRGEQYF.

The J gene is TRBJ1-5, the V gene TRBV28; possibly TRBD1 for D (5 bases). The germline V gene encodes CDR1 MDHEN and CDR2 SYDVKM. This CDR3 is 13 amino acids long. The V and J ends lost 8 bases and 11 bases respectively, with 19 bases between them. In nucleotides, the CDR3 is TGTGCCAGCGGACCAACCCAGGGTAGGGCCCAGCATTTT. This translates into CASGPTQGRAQHF.

The chain has TRBV28 and TRBJ2-7; 9 bases line up with TRBD1. Germline lookup yields CDR1 MDHEN and CDR2 SYDVKM. This CDR3 has 14 residues. After removal of 2 bases from V and 4 bases from J, the junction contained 3 bases not matched to a gene. The CDR3 region is CASSLLGQGYEQYF. The CDR3 region has the DNA TGTGCCAGCAGTTTACTGGGACAGGGTTACGAGCAGTACTTC. Drawing the rest from reference TRBV28 and TRBJ2-7, the complete variable domain is DVKVTQSSRYLVKRTGEKVFLECVQDMDHENMFWYRQDPGLGLRLIYFSYDVKMKEKGDIPEGYSVSREKKERFSLILESASTNQTSMYLCASSLLGQGYEQYFGPGTRLTVT.

The chain links TRBV5-4 to TRBJ2-1, with 8 bases identical to TRBD1. Trimming cost V 3 bases and J 7 bases; bases outside gene matches: 3. The germline V gene encodes CDR1 SGHNT and CDR2 YYREEE (reference sequence). This CDR3 is built from 13 residues. CDR3 protein: CASSSRQGNEQFF. For the CDR3, the DNA is TGTGCCAGCAGCTCACGACAGGGGAATGAGCAGTTCTTC.

The sample holds a few counts of this clone. This chain links TRBV19 with TRBJ2-1; TRBD1 matches 8 bases. V lost 7 bases, J lost 5 bases, and 7 bases stayed unmatched. Germline CDR1 and CDR2: LNHDA and SQIVND (reference sequence). The CDR3 runs to 14 residues. The CDR3 bases are TGTGCCAGTACCCCCGGACAGGGCAACAATGAGCAGTTCTTC. It is translated as CASTPGQGNNEQFF.

CDR3 sequence (DNA): TGTGCCAGCAGTTTATTTACAGGGGGCCCCAATGAGCAGTTCTTC. Translation: CASSLFTGGPNEQFF. The chain uses TRBV27 and TRBJ2-1; 9 bases map to TRBD1. The ends lost 1 base at V and 6 bases at J; junction bases unmatched: 4. The CDR3 runs to 15 residues. Germline V gene data show CDR1 as MNHEY and CDR2 as SMNVEV (reference sequence).

This clone came up a few times. CDR3 nucleotides: TGTGCCAGCAGGAGACAGGGGGCCTACGAGCAGTACTTC. This gives the protein CASRRQGAYEQYF. The chain is built from TRBV5-6 and TRBJ2-7; 9 bases line up with TRBD1. Germline V gene sequence: CDR1 SGHDT, CDR2 YYEEEE. J was trimmed by 2 bases and V by 5 bases; bases with no gene match: 2. The CDR3 is 13 amino acids.

The gene calls are TRBV7-2 and TRBJ1-1, with a tentative D call TRBD1 (6 bases). Germline CDR1 reads SGHTA; CDR2 reads FQGNSA. The CDR3 sequence is 13 residues long. V was trimmed by 5 bases and J by 10 bases, leaving 17 bases between them. CDR3 protein: CASSPGARGLAFF. In DNA, the CDR3 is TGTGCCAGCAGCCCAGGGGCCCGGGGTTTAGCTTTCTTT.

V is TRBV25-1 and J is TRBJ2-5; the D gene is possibly TRBD1 (6 bases). CDR1 MGHDK and CDR2 SYGVNS come from the germline V gene. The CDR3 runs to 15 residues. V lost 0 bases and J 5 bases, leaving 13 bases between the germline ends. The CDR3 reads CASSEYNRDPETQYF. The CDR3 coding sequence is TGTGCCAGCAGTGAATATAACAGGGACCCCGAGACCCAGTACTTC.

The gene calls are TRBV5-4 and TRBJ2-3, with 7 bases matching TRBD1. Germline trimming cut 0 bases from V and 6 bases from J; bases unmatched to any gene: 10. The CDR3 contains 16 residues. Per the germline V gene, CDR1 is SGHNT and CDR2 is YYREEE (reference sequence). DNA for the CDR3: TGTGCCAGCAGCTTGGGACAGGGATTAATATCGGATACGCAGTATTTT. Protein product: CASSLGQGLISDTQYF.

This sequence joins TRBV7-2 and TRBJ2-3; TRBD2 is a possible D gene (5 bases). The CDR3 spans 13 residues. The germline V and J ends were trimmed by 5 bases and 2 bases, with 8 bases remaining between them. The germline gives CDR1 SGHTA, CDR2 FQGNSA. CDR3 nucleotides: TGTGCCAGCAGCCCGGACTCCACAGATACGCAGTATTTT. Its translation: CASSPDSTDTQYF.

V and J are TRBV9 and TRBJ1-1; D gene unclear. The germline V and J ends were trimmed by 4 bases and 1 base, with 8 bases remaining between them. CDR3 length: 13 amino acids. Per germline, CDR1 SGDLS and CDR2 YYNGEE. CDR3 region: CASSRAGNTEAFF. In DNA form, the CDR3 reads TGTGCCAGCAGCCGAGCAGGGAACACTGAAGCTTTCTTT.

The V and J genes are TRBV29-1 and TRBJ1-2; tentatively, D is TRBD1 (5 bases). Germline assignment: CDR1 SQVTM and CDR2 ANQGSEA. There are 13 residues in the CDR3. V was shortened by 6 bases and J by 4 bases, with 15 bases between the two germline ends. This CDR3 reads CSVDITGSYGYTF. The CDR3 DNA sequence: TGCAGCGTCGATATCACAGGTAGCTATGGCTACACCTTC.

This clone was observed a single time. The rearrangement joins TRBV2 to TRBJ2-7; D remains ambiguous. This CDR3 contains 10 residues. V was trimmed by 4 bases and J by 6 bases, leaving 4 bases between them. Germline V CDR1 and CDR2: SNHLY, FYNNEI. This chain's CDR3 is CASSAFEQYF. The CDR3 region has the DNA TGTGCCAGCAGTGCTTTCGAGCAGTACTTC.

The CDR3 loop is CASSSLTDTGELFF. CDR3 nucleotides: TGTGCCAGCAGTTCCCTGACAGACACCGGGGAGCTGTTTTTT. The V gene is TRBV28, the J gene TRBJ2-2, with D possibly matching TRBD1 (5 bases). Germline loops: CDR1 MDHEN, CDR2 SYDVKM. The CDR3 has 14 residues. V lost 4 bases, J lost 3 bases, and 9 bases lay in between.

This clone has just one count. The rearrangement joins TRBV11-2 to TRBJ1-1; no definite D call. Germline CDR1 SGHAT, CDR2 FQNNGV. Trimming shortened V by 3 bases and J by 0 bases, and 11 bases separated the two germline ends. This CDR3 has 15 amino acids. The CDR3 sequence: CASSLTGIMNTEAFF. The DNA for the CDR3 is TGTGCCAGCAGCTTGACCGGGATCATGAACACTGAAGCTTTCTTT.

The chain uses TRBV5-1 and TRBJ2-2; no firm D call. Germline V gives CDR1 SGHRS, CDR2 YFSETQ. The CDR3 is made up of 13 amino acids. V was clipped by 0 bases and J by 4 bases, with 4 bases between them. In nucleotides, the CDR3 is TGCGCCAGCAGCTTGGGAAGCACCGGGGAGCTGTTTTTT. It is translated as CASSLGSTGELFF.